The source of this TCR beta chain is a study of early T cells in non-severe SARS-CoV-2 infection. Overall study context: Chains from this unsorted whole-blood bulk RNA could not be paired. General study points: VDJdb matches were skewed toward anti-spike CD8 T cell responses.

The ends were cut back, 0 bases at V and 2 bases at J, with 9 bases in the middle. Looked up from germline, CDR1 is GTSNPN and CDR2 is SVGIG (reference sequence). The CDR3 covers 14 residues. Individual cDNA molecules were tagged with unique molecular identifiers, the study reported. Using its own MiXCR run on the 5' RACE reads, TCRdb lists one record per CDR3 protein. Among about 59,000 distinct CDR3 sequences listed, about 13% were seen once. Remarks on this clonotype: Its antigen is undetermined.

The J gene is TRBJ2-3, the V gene TRBV30; D is perhaps TRBD1 or TRBD2 (5 bases each). The TCR sequence derives from an adult who was a healthcare worker with PCR-confirmed SARS-CoV-2 infection or an uninfected control (not recorded which). This specimen was whole blood, taken at baseline. DNA for the CDR3: TGTGCCTGGAGTGTACTGGGGGTCACAGATACGCAGTATTTT. Amino acids: CAWSVLGVTDTQYF.